The rows below give T cell receptor beta chains drawn from one sample of a study of blood T cell repertoires in COVID-19. Data came from immunoSEQ multiplex PCR; TCRdb stores just in-frame clones and leaves some out. The table records a few hundred thousand clones, 84% of them present only once. The sample comprised peripheral blood. These receptors were obtained from a man aged 35 to 55 who had recovered from COVID-19. The CDR3 runs from the conserved cysteine through the conserved F or W. D genes are given only for firm matches. Clone size is stated in some rows and not others, as once, few, many or a class when expanded.

abundance: .
j_gene: TRBJ1-6
d_gene: TRBD1
v_gene: TRBV6-2/TRBV6-3
CDR3aa: CASSSGGGDNSPLHF
CDR3nt: TGTGCCAGCAGTTCGGGAGGGGGCGACAATTCACCCCTCCACTTT

abundance: .
j_gene: TRBJ1-2
d_gene: .
v_gene: TRBV15
CDR3aa: CATSRGGDYGYTF
CDR3nt: TGTGCCACCAGCAGAGGGGGGGACTATGGCTACACCTTC

abundance: .
j_gene: TRBJ1-5
d_gene: .
v_gene: TRBV6-5
CDR3aa: CASRRWRDLYQPQHF
CDR3nt: TGTGCCAGCAGACGCTGGCGGGATCTCTATCAGCCCCAGCATTTT

abundance: .
j_gene: TRBJ1-3
d_gene: TRBD1
v_gene: TRBV25-1
CDR3aa: CASALTGGGGNTIYF
CDR3nt: TGTGCCAGCGCACTAACAGGGGGAGGAGGAAACACCATATATTTT

abundance: .
j_gene: TRBJ1-6
d_gene: .
v_gene: TRBV30
CDR3aa: CAWSTRLGGVNSPLHF
CDR3nt: TGTGCCTGGAGTACCCGGCTAGGGGGGGTTAATTCACCCCTCCACTTT

abundance: .
j_gene: TRBJ1-3
d_gene: .
v_gene: TRBV7-2
CDR3aa: CASSRYVGNTIYF
CDR3nt: TGTGCCAGCAGCCGGTACGTTGGAAACACCATATATTTT

abundance: .
j_gene: TRBJ1-2
d_gene: TRBD1
v_gene: TRBV7-8
CDR3aa: CASSDRDRGREYGYTF
CDR3nt: TGTGCCAGCAGCGACCGGGACAGGGGGCGGGAGTATGGCTACACCTTC

abundance: once
j_gene: TRBJ1-2
d_gene: .
v_gene: TRBV9
CDR3aa: CASSEGHRNNDYGYTF
CDR3nt: TGTGCCAGCAGCGAGGGACACCGAAACAATGACTATGGCTACACCTTC

abundance: .
j_gene: TRBJ1-6
d_gene: .
v_gene: TRBV4-3
CDR3aa: CASSQDQATNSPLHF
CDR3nt: TGCGCCAGCAGCCAGGATCAGGCGACTAATTCACCCCTCCACTTT

abundance: .
j_gene: TRBJ1-2
d_gene: TRBD1
v_gene: TRBV18
CDR3aa: CASSPGQGGGYTF
CDR3nt: TGTGCCAGCTCGCCGGGACAGGGCGGTGGCTACACCTTC

abundance: .
j_gene: TRBJ2-3
d_gene: TRBD2
v_gene: TRBV6-5
CDR3aa: CASSRTSGRYTQYF
CDR3nt: TGTGCCAGCAGTCGGACTAGCGGGAGATATACGCAGTATTTT

abundance: .
j_gene: TRBJ2-7
d_gene: TRBD2
v_gene: TRBV18
CDR3aa: CASSPPAGGPVFRQYF
CDR3nt: TGTGCCAGCTCACCACCGGCGGGGGGGCCAGTTTTCAGGCAGTACTTC

abundance: .
j_gene: TRBJ2-7
d_gene: TRBD2
v_gene: TRBV9
CDR3aa: CASSPTTSGMVYF
CDR3nt: TGTGCCAGCAGCCCGACGACTAGCGGCATGGTGTACTTC

abundance: many
j_gene: TRBJ2-3
d_gene: .
v_gene: TRBV7-9
CDR3aa: CASSLLGADTQYF
CDR3nt: TGTGCCAGCAGCTTATTAGGGGCAGATACGCAGTATTTT

abundance: .
j_gene: TRBJ2-2
d_gene: TRBD2
v_gene: TRBV7-2
CDR3aa: CASSSRFGTSGAGELFF
CDR3nt: TGTGCCAGCAGCTCCCGGTTCGGGACTAGCGGGGCGGGGGAGCTGTTTTTT

abundance: .
j_gene: TRBJ2-7
d_gene: TRBD1
v_gene: TRBV10-2
CDR3aa: CARPNSWDRGDEQYF
CDR3nt: TGCGCCAGGCCGAACTCCTGGGACAGGGGTGACGAGCAGTACTTC

abundance: .
j_gene: TRBJ2-7
d_gene: .
v_gene: TRBV5-1
CDR3aa: CASSLGSSATYYEQYF
CDR3nt: TGCGCCAGCAGCTTGGGATCGAGCGCGACCTACTACGAGCAGTACTTC

abundance: .
j_gene: TRBJ1-6
d_gene: TRBD1
v_gene: TRBV3-1/TRBV3-2
CDR3aa: CASSQQTGANSPLHF
CDR3nt: TGTGCCAGCAGCCAACAGACAGGGGCGAATTCACCCCTCCACTTT

abundance: .
j_gene: TRBJ1-2
d_gene: .
v_gene: TRBV7-9
CDR3aa: CASSLALRTLNYGYTF
CDR3nt: TGTGCCAGCAGCTTAGCGCTACGGACATTGAACTATGGCTACACCTTC

abundance: .
j_gene: TRBJ2-5
d_gene: TRBD1
v_gene: TRBV7-2
CDR3aa: CASSFRDRGGAETQYF
CDR3nt: TGTGCCAGCAGCTTTAGGGACAGGGGCGGGGCAGAGACCCAGTACTTC

abundance: .
j_gene: TRBJ1-1
d_gene: .
v_gene: TRBV19
CDR3aa: CASSRTVNTEAFF
CDR3nt: TGTGCCAGTAGTAGGACAGTGAACACTGAAGCTTTCTTT

abundance: .
j_gene: TRBJ1-1
d_gene: TRBD1
v_gene: TRBV5-1
CDR3aa: CASSRGQGGTEAFF
CDR3nt: TGCGCCAGCAGCAGGGGACAGGGAGGAACTGAAGCTTTCTTT

abundance: .
j_gene: TRBJ2-4
d_gene: TRBD2
v_gene: TRBV30
CDR3aa: CAWSWNGRENIQYF
CDR3nt: TGTGCCTGGAGTTGGAACGGGAGGGAAAACATTCAGTACTTC

abundance: .
j_gene: TRBJ2-5
d_gene: .
v_gene: TRBV7-7
CDR3aa: CASSLGGTGVETQYF
CDR3nt: TGTGCTAGCAGCTTAGGCGGGACGGGGGTAGAGACCCAGTACTTC

abundance: .
j_gene: TRBJ1-2
d_gene: TRBD1
v_gene: TRBV19
CDR3aa: CASKETGSGYGYTF
CDR3nt: TGTGCCAGTAAAGAGACAGGGTCTGGCTATGGCTACACCTTC

abundance: .
j_gene: TRBJ2-7
d_gene: TRBD1
v_gene: TRBV3-1/TRBV3-2
CDR3aa: CASSPTLGTGSYEQYF
CDR3nt: TGTGCCAGCAGCCCGACTCTCGGGACAGGGTCTTACGAGCAGTACTTC

abundance: .
j_gene: TRBJ2-7
d_gene: .
v_gene: TRBV11-2
CDR3aa: CASSLGTPRRDEQYF
CDR3nt: TGTGCCAGCAGCCTCGGGACACCCCGGCGGGACGAGCAGTACTTC

abundance: .
j_gene: TRBJ1-2
d_gene: TRBD1
v_gene: TRBV4-3
CDR3aa: CASSQEVAGQANYGYTF
CDR3nt: TGCGCCAGCAGCCAAGAGGTCGCGGGACAGGCCAACTATGGCTACACCTTC

abundance: .
j_gene: TRBJ2-1
d_gene: TRBD2
v_gene: TRBV5-4
CDR3aa: CASSLQRGISYNEQFF
CDR3nt: TGTGCCAGCAGCTTGCAGCGGGGGATCTCCTACAATGAGCAGTTCTTC

abundance: .
j_gene: TRBJ2-7
d_gene: TRBD1
v_gene: TRBV11-3
CDR3aa: CASSLGPGQGFNEQYF
CDR3nt: TGTGCCAGCAGCTTGGGACCGGGACAGGGGTTTAACGAGCAGTACTTC

abundance: .
j_gene: TRBJ2-3
d_gene: .
v_gene: TRBV11-2
CDR3aa: CASSLRTQYF
CDR3nt: TGTGCCAGCAGCTTACGTACGCAGTATTTT

abundance: once
j_gene: TRBJ2-1
d_gene: TRBD2
v_gene: TRBV29-1
CDR3aa: CSAEGSLAGGNNEQFF
CDR3nt: TGCAGCGCTGAGGGCTCCCTAGCGGGGGGAAACAATGAGCAGTTCTTC

abundance: .
j_gene: TRBJ2-7
d_gene: TRBD2
v_gene: TRBV6-2/TRBV6-3
CDR3aa: CASSYTRGGTSYEQYF
CDR3nt: TGTGCCAGCAGTTACACTCGCGGGGGGACCTCCTACGAGCAGTACTTC

abundance: .
j_gene: TRBJ2-1
d_gene: TRBD1
v_gene: TRBV7-6
CDR3aa: CASSSDRVNNEQFF
CDR3nt: TGTGCCAGCAGCTCGGACAGGGTTAACAATGAGCAGTTCTTC

abundance: once
j_gene: TRBJ1-1
d_gene: .
v_gene: TRBV29-1
CDR3aa: CSVLGGNTEAFF
CDR3nt: TGCAGCGTGCTGGGGGGGAACACTGAAGCTTTCTTT

abundance: once
j_gene: TRBJ2-7
d_gene: .
v_gene: TRBV4-3
CDR3aa: CASSQERQSLEQYF
CDR3nt: TGCGCCAGCAGCCAAGAACGACAGAGTCTCGAGCAGTACTTC